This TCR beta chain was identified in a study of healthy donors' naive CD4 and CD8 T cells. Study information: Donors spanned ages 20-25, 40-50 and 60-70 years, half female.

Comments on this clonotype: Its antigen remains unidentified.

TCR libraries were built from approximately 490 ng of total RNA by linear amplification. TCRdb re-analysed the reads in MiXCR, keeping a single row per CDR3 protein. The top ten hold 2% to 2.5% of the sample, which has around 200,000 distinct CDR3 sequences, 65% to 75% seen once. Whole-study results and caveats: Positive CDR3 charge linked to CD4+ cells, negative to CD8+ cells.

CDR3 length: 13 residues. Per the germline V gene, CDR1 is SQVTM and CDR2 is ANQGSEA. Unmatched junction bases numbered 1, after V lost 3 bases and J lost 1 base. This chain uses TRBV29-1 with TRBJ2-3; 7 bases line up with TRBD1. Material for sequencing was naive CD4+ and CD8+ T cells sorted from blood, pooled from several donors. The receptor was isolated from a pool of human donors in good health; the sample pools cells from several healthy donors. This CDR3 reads CSVDDRGTDTQYF. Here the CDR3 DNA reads TGCAGCGTTGATGACAGGGGCACAGATACGCAGTATTTT.